The 14 T cell receptor beta chains presented below share a single source sample, sequenced in a study of cytomegalovirus exposure and HLA in healthy donors. The table came from immunoSEQ multiplex PCR; TCRdb's copy has only in-frame clones and leaves some out. The sample carries roughly 180,000 clones, about four fifths recorded once. Sequencing was performed on PBMCs. The receptors derive from a man between 18 and 35 years old in good health and CMV-seropositive.

The chain joins TRBV28 to TRBJ2-2; 8 positions agree with TRBD2. The J segment lost 9 bases and the V segment lost 7 bases, leaving 10 bases of the junction unmatched. The CDR3 contains 14 residues. Germline V CDR1 and CDR2: MDHEN, SYDVKM. The CDR3 protein is CASIREGLVRELFF. In DNA form, the CDR3 reads TGTGCCAGCATACGGGAGGGCCTTGTAAGGGAGCTGTTTTTT.

The J gene is TRBJ2-3, the V gene TRBV7-9; 10 bases are a match to TRBD2. The CDR3 is made up of 16 amino acids. V shed 3 bases, J shed 5 bases, and the junction held 8 bases outside the gene matches. The germline CDR1 and CDR2 sequences are SEHNR and FQNEAQ (reference sequence). DNA of the CDR3: TGTGCCAGCAGCTTCCTAGCGGGAGATCAGGGAGATACGCAGTATTTT. Its translation is CASSFLAGDQGDTQYF.

This chain connects TRBV4-3 to TRBJ2-1; 10 positions match TRBD2. CDR1 and CDR2 (germline): LGHNA, YSLEER. The CDR3 length is 16 residues. V lost 8 bases, J lost 7 bases, and 14 bases stayed unmatched. CDR3 in amino acids: CASSLLAGEGMNEQFF. CDR3 bases: TGCGCCAGCTCCCTGCTAGCGGGAGAAGGGATGAATGAGCAGTTCTTC.

The rearrangement joins TRBV7-8 to TRBJ2-1, with D possibly matching TRBD2 (5 bases). Between the trimmed V and J ends, which lost 5 bases and 0 bases, there was a span of 14 bases. Germline lookup yields CDR1 SGHVS and CDR2 FQNEAQ. The length of the CDR3 is 16 residues. The CDR3 loop reads CASSDHSVSSYNEQFF. CDR3 nucleotides: TGTGCCAGCAGCGATCATAGCGTTAGCTCCTACAATGAGCAGTTCTTC.

The chain uses TRBV5-1 and TRBJ2-5; 7 bases align to TRBD1. This CDR3 spans 14 amino acids. V lost 4 bases to trimming and J lost 2 bases; unmatched junction nucleotides: 5. Germline V CDR1 and CDR2: SGHRS, YFSETQ. CDR3 coding DNA: TGCGCCAGCAGCGGGGGACAGCAACAAGAGACCCAGTACTTC. Protein sequence: CASSGGQQQETQYF. Combining the CDR3 with reference TRBV5-1 and TRBJ2-5 gives the whole variable domain KAGVTQTPRYLIKTRGQQVTLSCSPISGHRSVSWYQQTPGQGLQFLFEYFSETQRNKGNFPGRFSGRQFSNSRSEMNVSTLELGDSALYLCASSGGQQQETQYFGPGTRLLVL.

This sequence joins TRBV5-4 and TRBJ2-2, with 11 bases fitting TRBD2. The J segment lost 6 bases and the V segment lost 3 bases, leaving 4 bases of the junction unmatched. Germline loops: CDR1 SGHNT, CDR2 YYREEE (reference sequence). The CDR3 consists of 15 residues. CDR3: CASSSLAGEAGELFF. Written as DNA, the CDR3 is TGTGCCAGCAGCTCACTAGCGGGAGAAGCCGGGGAGCTGTTTTTT.

The table lists this clone with a count of one. The gene calls are TRBV30 and TRBJ2-5; D may be TRBD1 (5 bases). V lost 2 bases to trimming and J lost 4 bases, with 11 bases between them. The germline V gene encodes CDR1 GTSNPN and CDR2 SVGIG (reference sequence). This CDR3 is 13 amino acids long. As DNA, the CDR3 is TGTGCCTGGAGTCAGGGAAGGGGAGAGACCCAGTACTTC. Its protein product is CAWSQGRGETQYF. Looking up the rest from reference TRBV30 and TRBJ2-5 gives the full variable domain: SQTIHQWPATLVQPVGSPLSLECTVEGTSNPNLYWYRQAAGRGLQLLFYSVGIGQISSEVPQNLSASRPQDRQFILSSKKLLLSDSGFYLCAWSQGRGETQYFGPGTRLLVL.

J is TRBJ2-5 and V is TRBV5-1; maybe TRBD2 (5 bases). V was shortened by 3 bases and J by 4 bases, with 19 bases between the two germline ends. The length of the CDR3 is 16 residues. Germline CDR1 reads SGHRS; CDR2 reads YFSETQ. CDR3 coding DNA: TGCGCCAGCAGCTCCACGACCCGGCAGAGGGCAGAGACCCAGTACTTC. Amino acids: CASSSTTRQRAETQYF.

This clone was counted once. The rearrangement joins TRBV28 to TRBJ2-7, with a tentative D call TRBD1 (5 bases). Between the trimmed V and J ends, which lost 7 bases and 7 bases, there was a span of 14 bases. CDR3 length: 12 amino acids. CDR1 and CDR2 from the germline V gene are MDHEN and SYDVKM. This CDR3 reads CASNGAGREQYF. In nucleotides, the CDR3 is TGTGCCAGCAATGGGGCAGGGCGGGAGCAGTACTTC.

This sequence joins TRBV30 and TRBJ1-2, with TRBD1 matching 7 bases. After removal of 4 bases from V and 8 bases from J, the junction contained 10 bases not matched to a gene. CDR3 length equals 13 residues. Germline-derived CDR1 and CDR2 are GTSNPN and SVGIG (reference sequence). The CDR3 sequence: CAWTRDREYGYTF. The CDR3, as DNA: TGTGCCTGGACACGGGACAGAGAATACGGCTACACCTTC.

Comments on this clone: Other DNA sequences in the sample encode the same CDR3. The chain recombines TRBV20-1 with TRBJ2-5; the D is unclear. Germline V lookup: CDR1 DFQATT, CDR2 SNEGSKA (reference sequence). The CDR3 covers 11 residues. Trimming stripped 3 bases from V and 5 bases from J, with 7 bases between. CDR3 sequence: CSASSQETQYF. The CDR3, as DNA: TGCAGTGCTAGCTCCCAGGAGACCCAGTACTTC.

This CDR3 reads CSVEDRGGGTDTQYF. CDR3 in DNA: TGCAGCGTTGAAGATCGGGGGGGAGGCACAGATACGCAGTATTTT. This chain uses TRBV29-1 with TRBJ2-3, with TRBD2 matching over 8 bases. CDR3 length: 15 amino acids. Germline V CDR1 and CDR2: SQVTM, ANQGSEA. Unmatched junction bases numbered 3, after V lost 0 bases and J lost 1 base.

The chain links TRBV30 to TRBJ2-7, with D possibly TRBD2 on 6 matching bases. This CDR3 comprises 14 residues. Between the trimmed V and J ends, which lost 2 bases and 3 bases, there was a span of 14 bases. Per the germline V gene, CDR1 is GTSNPN and CDR2 is SVGIG (reference sequence). The CDR3 region is CAWSPPGDVYEQYF. The CDR3 coding sequence is TGTGCCTGGAGTCCCCCGGGGGACGTCTACGAGCAGTACTTC.

The chain recombines TRBV11-3 with TRBJ2-1; 10 nucleotides match TRBD2. J gave up 7 bases and V 4 bases, and 16 bases lay outside the gene matches. This CDR3 region has 18 residues. The germline V gene has CDR1 SGHNT and CDR2 YENEEA. The CDR3 DNA reads as TGTGCCAGCAGCTCGCTAAATAGATGGAGCGGGAGGGGAAATGAGCAGTTCTTC. This gives the protein CASSSLNRWSGRGNEQFF.